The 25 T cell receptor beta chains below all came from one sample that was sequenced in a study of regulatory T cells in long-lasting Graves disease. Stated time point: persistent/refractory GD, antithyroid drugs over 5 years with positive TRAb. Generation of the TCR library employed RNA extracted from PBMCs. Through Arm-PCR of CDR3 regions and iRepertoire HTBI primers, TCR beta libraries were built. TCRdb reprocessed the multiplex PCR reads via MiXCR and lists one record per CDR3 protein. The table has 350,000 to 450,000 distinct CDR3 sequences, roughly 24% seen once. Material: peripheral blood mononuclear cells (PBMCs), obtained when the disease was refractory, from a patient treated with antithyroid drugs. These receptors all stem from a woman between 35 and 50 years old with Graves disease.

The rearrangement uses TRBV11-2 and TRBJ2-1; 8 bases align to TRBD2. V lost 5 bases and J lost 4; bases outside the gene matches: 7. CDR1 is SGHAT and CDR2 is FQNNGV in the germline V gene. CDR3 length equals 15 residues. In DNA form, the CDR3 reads TGTGCCAGCAGCCCCAGCGGGAGCAAGTACAATGAGCAGTTCTTC. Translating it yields CASSPSGSKYNEQFF.

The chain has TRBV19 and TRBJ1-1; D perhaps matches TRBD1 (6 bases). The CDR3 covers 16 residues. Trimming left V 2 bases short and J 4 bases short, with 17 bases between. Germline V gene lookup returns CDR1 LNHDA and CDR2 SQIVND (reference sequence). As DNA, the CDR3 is TGTGCCAGTAGTATAACCTCCGGGACATGGATCACTGAAGCTTTCTTT. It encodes CASSITSGTWITEAFF.

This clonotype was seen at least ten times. The CDR3 reads CSAAAGEDYGYTF. Here the CDR3 DNA reads TGCAGCGCGGCGGCAGGGGAGGACTATGGCTACACCTTC. The chain links TRBV29-1 to TRBJ1-2; possibly TRBD1 for D (6 bases). Germline values: CDR1 SQVTM, CDR2 ANQGSEA. CDR3 length: 13 residues. V dropped 7 bases and J dropped 3 bases, with 15 bases sitting between them.

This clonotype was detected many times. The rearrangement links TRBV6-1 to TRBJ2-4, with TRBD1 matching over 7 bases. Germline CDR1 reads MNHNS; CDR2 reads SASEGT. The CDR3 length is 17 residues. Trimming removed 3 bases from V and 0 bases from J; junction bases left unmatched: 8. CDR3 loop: CASSDHGTALAKNIQYF. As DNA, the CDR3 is TGTGCCAGCAGTGACCACGGGACAGCGCTAGCCAAAAACATTCAGTACTTC.

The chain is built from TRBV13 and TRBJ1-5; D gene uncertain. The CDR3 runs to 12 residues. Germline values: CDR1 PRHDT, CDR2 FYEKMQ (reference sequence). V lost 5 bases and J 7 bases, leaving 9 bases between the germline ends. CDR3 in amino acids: CASSAAGQPQHF. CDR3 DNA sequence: TGTGCCAGCAGCGCCGCGGGGCAGCCCCAGCATTTT.

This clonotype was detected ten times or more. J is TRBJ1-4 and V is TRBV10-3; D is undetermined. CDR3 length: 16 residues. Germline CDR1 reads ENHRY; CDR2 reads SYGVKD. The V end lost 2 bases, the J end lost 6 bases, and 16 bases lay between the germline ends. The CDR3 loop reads CAISERSGTSYEKLFF. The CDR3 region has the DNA TGTGCCATCAGTGAGAGATCGGGAACCTCTTATGAAAAACTGTTTTTT.

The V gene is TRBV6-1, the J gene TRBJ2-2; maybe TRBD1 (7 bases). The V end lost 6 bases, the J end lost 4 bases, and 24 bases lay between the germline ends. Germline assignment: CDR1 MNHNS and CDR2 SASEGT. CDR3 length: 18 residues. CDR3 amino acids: CASSTRQGGISATGELFF. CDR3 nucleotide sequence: TGTGCCAGCAGCACCCGACAGGGCGGGATCAGCGCCACCGGGGAGCTGTTTTTT.

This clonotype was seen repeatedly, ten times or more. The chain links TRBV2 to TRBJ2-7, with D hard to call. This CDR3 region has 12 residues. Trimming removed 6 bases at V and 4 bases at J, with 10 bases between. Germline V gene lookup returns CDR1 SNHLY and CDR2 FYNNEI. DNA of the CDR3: TGTGCCAGCAGGGCCGGTACGTACGAGCAGTACTTC. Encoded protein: CASRAGTYEQYF.

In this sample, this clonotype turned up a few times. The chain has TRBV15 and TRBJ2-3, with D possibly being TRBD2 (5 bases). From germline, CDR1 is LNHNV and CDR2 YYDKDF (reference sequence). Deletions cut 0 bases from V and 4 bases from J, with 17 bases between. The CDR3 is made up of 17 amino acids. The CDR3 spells CATSRDPLAGYPDTQYF. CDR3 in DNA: TGTGCCACCAGCAGAGATCCCCTAGCTGGTTATCCAGATACGCAGTATTTT.

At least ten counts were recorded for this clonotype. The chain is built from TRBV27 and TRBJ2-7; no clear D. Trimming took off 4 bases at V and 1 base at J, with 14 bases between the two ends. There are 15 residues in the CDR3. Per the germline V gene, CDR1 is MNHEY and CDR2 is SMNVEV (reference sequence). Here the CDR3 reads CASSYSGPLSYEQYF. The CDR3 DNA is TGTGCCAGCAGTTACTCCGGGCCCCTTTCCTACGAGCAGTACTTC.

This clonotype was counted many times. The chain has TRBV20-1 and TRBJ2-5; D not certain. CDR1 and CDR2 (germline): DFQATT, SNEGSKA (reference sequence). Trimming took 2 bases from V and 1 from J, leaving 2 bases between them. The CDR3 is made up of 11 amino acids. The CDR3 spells CSARTQETQYF. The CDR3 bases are TGCAGTGCTAGAACCCAAGAGACCCAGTACTTC.

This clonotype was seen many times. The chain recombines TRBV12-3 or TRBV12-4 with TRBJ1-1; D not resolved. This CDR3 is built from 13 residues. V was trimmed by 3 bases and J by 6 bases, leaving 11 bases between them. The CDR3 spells CASSFREKSEAFF. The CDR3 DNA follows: TGTGCCAGCAGTTTCCGGGAAAAGTCTGAAGCTTTCTTT.

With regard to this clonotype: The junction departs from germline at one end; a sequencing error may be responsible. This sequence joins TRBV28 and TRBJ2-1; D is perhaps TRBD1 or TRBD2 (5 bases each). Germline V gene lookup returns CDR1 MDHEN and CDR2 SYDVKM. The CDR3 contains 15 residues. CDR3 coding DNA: TGTGCCAGCAGTAGACGGGGACCCGGGGAAAATGGGCAGTTCTTC. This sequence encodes CASSRRGPGENGQFF.

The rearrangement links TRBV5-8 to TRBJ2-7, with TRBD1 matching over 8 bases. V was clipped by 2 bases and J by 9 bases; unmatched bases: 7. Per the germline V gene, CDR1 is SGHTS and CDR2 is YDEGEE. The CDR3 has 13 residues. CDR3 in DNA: TGTGCCAGCAGCTTCCGGGACAGGCCTACGCAGTACTTC. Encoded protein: CASSFRDRPTQYF.

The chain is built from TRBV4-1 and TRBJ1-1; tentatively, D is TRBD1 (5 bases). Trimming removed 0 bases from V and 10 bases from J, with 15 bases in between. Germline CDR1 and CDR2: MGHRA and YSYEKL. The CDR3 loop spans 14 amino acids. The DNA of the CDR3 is TGCGCCAGCAGCCAAGATCGGGGCCCAAGAGGAGCTTTCTTT. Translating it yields CASSQDRGPRGAFF.

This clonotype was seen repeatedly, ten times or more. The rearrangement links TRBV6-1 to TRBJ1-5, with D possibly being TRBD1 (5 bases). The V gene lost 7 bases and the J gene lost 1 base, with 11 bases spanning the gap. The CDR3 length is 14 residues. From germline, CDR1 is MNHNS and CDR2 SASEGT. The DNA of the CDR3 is TGTGCCAGCAACCCGGGACGGAGCAATCAGCCCCAGCATTTT. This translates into CASNPGRSNQPQHF.

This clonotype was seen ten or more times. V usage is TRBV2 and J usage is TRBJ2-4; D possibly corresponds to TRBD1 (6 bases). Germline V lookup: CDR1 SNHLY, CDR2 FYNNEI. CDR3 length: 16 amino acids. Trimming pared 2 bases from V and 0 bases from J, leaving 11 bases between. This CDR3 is CASSEPRGLAKNIQYF. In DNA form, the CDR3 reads TGTGCCAGCAGTGAACCCAGGGGCCTAGCCAAAAACATTCAGTACTTC. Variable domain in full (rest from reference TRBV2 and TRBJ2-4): EPEVTQTPSHQVTQMGQEVILRCVPISNHLYFYWYRQILGQKVEFLVSFYNNEISEKSEIFDDQFSVERPDGSNFTLKIRSTKLEDSAMYFCASSEPRGLAKNIQYFGAGTRLSVL.

In nucleotides, the CDR3 is TGCAGCGTTGATTCGAGTTCTATGGACTACACCTTC. This sequence encodes CSVDSSSMDYTF. The chain couples TRBV29-1 to TRBJ1-2; D unclear. This CDR3 has 12 amino acids. Germline V gene lookup returns CDR1 SQVTM and CDR2 ANQGSEA. V gave up 3 bases and J gave up 10 bases, with 15 bases separating them.

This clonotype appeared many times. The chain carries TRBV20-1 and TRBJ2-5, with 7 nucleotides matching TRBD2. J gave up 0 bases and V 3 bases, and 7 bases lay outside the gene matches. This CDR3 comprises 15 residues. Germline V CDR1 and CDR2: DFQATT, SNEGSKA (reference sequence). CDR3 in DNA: TGCAGTGCTAGTCTCCCACTAGCGTACCAAGAGACCCAGTACTTC. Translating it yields CSASLPLAYQETQYF.

CDR3 nucleotide sequence: TGTGCCAGCAGTGAAACTGTCGGGGCAACAGAGACCCAGTACTTC. It yields the protein CASSETVGATETQYF. This chain joins TRBV25-1 and TRBJ2-5; possibly TRBD1 or TRBD2 for D (5 bases each). CDR1 is MGHDK and CDR2 is SYGVNS in the germline V gene. This CDR3 comprises 15 residues. Trimming took off 2 bases at V and 4 bases at J, with 14 bases between the two ends.

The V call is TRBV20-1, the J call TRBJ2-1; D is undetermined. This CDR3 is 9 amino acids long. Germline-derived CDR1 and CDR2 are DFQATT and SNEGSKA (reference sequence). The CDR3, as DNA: TGCCGGGCCCCGATGGAGCAGTTCTTC. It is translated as CRAPMEQFF.

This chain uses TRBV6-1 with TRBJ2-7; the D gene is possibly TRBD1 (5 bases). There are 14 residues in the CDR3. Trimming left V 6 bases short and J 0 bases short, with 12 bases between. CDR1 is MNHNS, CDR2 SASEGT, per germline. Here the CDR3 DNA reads TGTGCCAGCAGCTACCCCCAGGGCTCCTACGAGCAGTACTTC. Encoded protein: CASSYPQGSYEQYF.

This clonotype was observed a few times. The CDR3 bases are TGTGCCAGCAGCGTCTCTACGGGGGCTAATGAAAAACTGTTTTTT. Residues: CASSVSTGANEKLFF. V gene TRBV9 combines with J gene TRBJ1-4, with a tentative D call TRBD1 (5 bases). This CDR3 contains 15 residues. V was clipped by 2 bases and J by 3 bases, with 11 bases between them. The germline gives CDR1 SGDLS, CDR2 YYNGEE.

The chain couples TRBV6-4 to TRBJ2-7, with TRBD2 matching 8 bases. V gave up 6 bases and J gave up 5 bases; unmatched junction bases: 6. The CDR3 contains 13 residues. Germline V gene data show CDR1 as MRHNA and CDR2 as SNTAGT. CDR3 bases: TGTGCCAGCAGGGCGATTAGCGGGAACGAGCAGTACTTC. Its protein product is CASRAISGNEQYF.

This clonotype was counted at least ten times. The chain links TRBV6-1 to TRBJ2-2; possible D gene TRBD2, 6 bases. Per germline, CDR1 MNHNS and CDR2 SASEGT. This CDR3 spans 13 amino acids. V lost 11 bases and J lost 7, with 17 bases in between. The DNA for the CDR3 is TGTGCCCACGGCGGACTAAGGAACGGGGAGCTGTTTTTT. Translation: CAHGGLRNGELFF.